This T cell receptor beta chain is drawn from a study of blood T cell repertoires in COVID-19. Profiled with immunoSEQ multiplex PCR; TCRdb holds only in-frame clones, not every one. Here the sample spans some 200,000 clones, 88% being singletons. Either two negative PCRs, clearance, or symptom resolution qualified Cohort 3 donors as recovered. The CDR3 has 17 amino acids. Germline V CDR1 and CDR2: KGHDR, SFDVKD. Trimming at V came to 9 bases and at J to 5 bases, leaving 18 bases not matched to a gene. The TCR was taken from a woman aged 30 to 39 who had recovered from COVID-19. This sequence joins TRBV24-1 and TRBJ1-5; 7 bases line up with TRBD1. Material: PBMCs or T cells enriched from blood (not recorded which). CDR3 sequence (DNA): TGTGCCACCTACCGACGACACTGGACAGGAGGGGATCAGCCCCAGCATTTT. Encoded protein: CATYRRHWTGGDQPQHF.